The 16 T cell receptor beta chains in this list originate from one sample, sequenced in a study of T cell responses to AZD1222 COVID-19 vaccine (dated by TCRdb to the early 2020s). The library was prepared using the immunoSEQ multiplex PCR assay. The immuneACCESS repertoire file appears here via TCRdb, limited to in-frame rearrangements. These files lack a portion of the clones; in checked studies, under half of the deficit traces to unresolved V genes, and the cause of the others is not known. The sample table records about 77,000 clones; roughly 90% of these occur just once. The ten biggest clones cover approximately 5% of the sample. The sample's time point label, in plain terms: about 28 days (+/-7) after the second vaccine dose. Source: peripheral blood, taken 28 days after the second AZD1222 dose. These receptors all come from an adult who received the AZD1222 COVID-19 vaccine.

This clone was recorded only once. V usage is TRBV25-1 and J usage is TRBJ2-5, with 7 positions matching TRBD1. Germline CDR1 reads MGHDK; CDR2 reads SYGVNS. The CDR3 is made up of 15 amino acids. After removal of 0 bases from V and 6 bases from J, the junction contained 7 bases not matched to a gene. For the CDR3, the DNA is TGTGCCAGCAGTGAATATGGGCAGGGGGTAAAGACCCAGTACTTC. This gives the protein CASSEYGQGVKTQYF. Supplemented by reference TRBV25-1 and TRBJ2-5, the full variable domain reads EADIYQTPRYLVIGTGKKITLECSQTMGHDKMYWYQQDPGMELHLIHYSYGVNSTEKGDLSSESTVSRIRTEHFPLTLESARPSHTSQYLCASSEYGQGVKTQYFGPGTRLLVL.

CDR3 nucleotides: TGTGCCAGCAGTTACTCGGGGGGGGCCTACTCCTACGAGCAGTACTTC. Protein sequence: CASSYSGGAYSYEQYF. The chain is built from TRBV6-5 and TRBJ2-7; possible D gene TRBD2, 7 bases. Germline loops: CDR1 MNHEY, CDR2 SVGAGI. The CDR3 contains 16 residues. V was clipped by 0 bases and J by 0 bases, with 12 bases between them.

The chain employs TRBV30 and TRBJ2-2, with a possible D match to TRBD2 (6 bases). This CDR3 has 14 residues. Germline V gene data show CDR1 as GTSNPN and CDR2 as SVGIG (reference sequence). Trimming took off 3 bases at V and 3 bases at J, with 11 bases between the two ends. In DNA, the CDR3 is TGTGCCTGGAGAATAGCGGACCACACCGGGGAGCTGTTTTTT. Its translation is CAWRIADHTGELFF.

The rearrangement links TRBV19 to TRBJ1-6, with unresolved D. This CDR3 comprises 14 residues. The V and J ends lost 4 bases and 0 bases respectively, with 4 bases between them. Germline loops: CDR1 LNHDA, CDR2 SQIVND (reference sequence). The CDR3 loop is CASSSGSYNSPLHF. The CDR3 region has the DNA TGTGCCAGTAGTAGTGGCTCCTATAATTCACCCCTCCACTTT.

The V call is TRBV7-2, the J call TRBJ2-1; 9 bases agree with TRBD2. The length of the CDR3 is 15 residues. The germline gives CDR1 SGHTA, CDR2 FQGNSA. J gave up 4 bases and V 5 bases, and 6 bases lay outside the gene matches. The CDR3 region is CASSLEAGGYNEQFF. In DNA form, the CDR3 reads TGTGCCAGCAGCCTAGAGGCGGGAGGGTACAATGAGCAGTTCTTC.

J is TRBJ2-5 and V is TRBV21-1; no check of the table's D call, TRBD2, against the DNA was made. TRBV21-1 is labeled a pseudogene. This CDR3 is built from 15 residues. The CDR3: CASSRGGSEQETQYF. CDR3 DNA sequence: TGTGCCAGCAGCAGGGGGGGCTCTGAGCAAGAGACCCAGTACTTC.

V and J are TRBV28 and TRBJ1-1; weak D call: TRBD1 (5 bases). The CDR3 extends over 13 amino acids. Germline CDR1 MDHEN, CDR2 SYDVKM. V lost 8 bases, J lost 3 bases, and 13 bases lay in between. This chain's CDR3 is CASGTPVDTEAFF. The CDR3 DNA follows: TGTGCCAGCGGGACCCCAGTGGACACTGAAGCTTTCTTT.

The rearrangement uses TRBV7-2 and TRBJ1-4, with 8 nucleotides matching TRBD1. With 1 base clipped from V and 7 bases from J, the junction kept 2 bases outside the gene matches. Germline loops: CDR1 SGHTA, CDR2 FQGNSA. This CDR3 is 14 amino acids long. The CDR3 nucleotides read TGTGCCAGCAGCTTAGACAGGGGGAGTGAAAAACTGTTTTTT. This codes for CASSLDRGSEKLFF.

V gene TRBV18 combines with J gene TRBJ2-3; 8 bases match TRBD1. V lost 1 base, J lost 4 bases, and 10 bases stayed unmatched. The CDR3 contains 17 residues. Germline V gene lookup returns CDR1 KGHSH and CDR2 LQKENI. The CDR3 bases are TGTGCCAGCTCACCACAAAGTTCCAGGGGGCTCGCAGATACGCAGTATTTT. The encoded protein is CASSPQSSRGLADTQYF.

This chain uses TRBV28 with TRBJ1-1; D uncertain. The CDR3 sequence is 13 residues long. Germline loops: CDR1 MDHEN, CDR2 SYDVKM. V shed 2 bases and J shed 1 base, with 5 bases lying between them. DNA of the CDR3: TGTGCCAGCAGTTTAAGAGAGAACACTGAAGCTTTCTTT. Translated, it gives CASSLRENTEAFF.

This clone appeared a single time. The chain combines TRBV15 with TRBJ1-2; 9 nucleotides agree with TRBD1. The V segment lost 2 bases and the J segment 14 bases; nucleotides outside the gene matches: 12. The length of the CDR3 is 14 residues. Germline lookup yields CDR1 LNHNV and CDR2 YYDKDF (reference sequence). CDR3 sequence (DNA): TGTGCCACCAGCAGACGACGACAGGGGGTCGGGGTGACCTTC. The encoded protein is CATSRRRQGVGVTF.

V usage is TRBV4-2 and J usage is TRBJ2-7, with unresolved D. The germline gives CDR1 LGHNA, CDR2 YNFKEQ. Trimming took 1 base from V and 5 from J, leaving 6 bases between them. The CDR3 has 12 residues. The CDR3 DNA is TGTGCCAGCAGCCAAGGTTCCGACGAGCAGTACTTC. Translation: CASSQGSDEQYF.

The CDR3 DNA reads as TGTGCCAGCAGCCAAGATCGGGGTAGCGGGAGTTATACGCAGTATTTT. Amino acids: CASSQDRGSGSYTQYF. The V and J genes are TRBV4-2 and TRBJ2-3; 9 positions agree with TRBD2. This CDR3 region has 16 residues. The V gene's germline CDR1 is LGHNA and CDR2 YNFKEQ. Unmatched junction bases numbered 8, after V lost 0 bases and J lost 7 bases.

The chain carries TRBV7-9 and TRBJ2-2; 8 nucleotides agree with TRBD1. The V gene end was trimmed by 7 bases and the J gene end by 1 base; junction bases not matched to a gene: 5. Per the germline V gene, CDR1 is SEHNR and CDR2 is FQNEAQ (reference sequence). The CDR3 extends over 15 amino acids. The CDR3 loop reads CASKSGTGNTGELFF. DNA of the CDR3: TGTGCCAGCAAGTCCGGGACAGGGAACACCGGGGAGCTGTTTTTT. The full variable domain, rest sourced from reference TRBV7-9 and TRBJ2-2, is DTGVSQNPRHKITKRGQNVTFRCDPISEHNRLYWYRQTLGQGPEFLTYFQNEAQLEKSRLLSDRFSAERPKGSFSTLEIQRTEQGDSAMYLCASKSGTGNTGELFFGEGSRLTVL.

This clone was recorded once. The CDR3 region is CASGGGQGYNSPLHF. The CDR3 nucleotides are TGTGCCAGCGGAGGGGGACAGGGCTATAATTCACCCCTCCACTTT. The chain couples TRBV5-6 to TRBJ1-6; 9 positions agree with TRBD1. Germline CDR1 SGHDT, CDR2 YYEEEE. Trimming removed 7 bases from V and 3 bases from J; junction bases left unmatched: 5. The CDR3 totals 15 residues.

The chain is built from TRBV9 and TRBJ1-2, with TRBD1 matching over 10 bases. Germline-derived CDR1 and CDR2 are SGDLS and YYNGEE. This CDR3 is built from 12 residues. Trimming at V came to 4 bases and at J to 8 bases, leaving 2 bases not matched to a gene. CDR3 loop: CASSLDRGGYTF. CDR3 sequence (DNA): TGTGCCAGCAGCCTGGACAGGGGGGGCTACACCTTC.